These 8 T cell receptor beta chains were sequenced from one sample in a study of post-analysis software for immune sequencing data. Study results and caveats: Comparison of patients with controls showed about 5 TRBV segments more frequent in patients, TRBV5-6, TRBV5-1 and TRBV20-1 among them.

These TCRs are of unknown antigen specificity. Prepared TCR beta cDNA libraries contained unique molecular identifiers. A single record per CDR3 protein comes from TCRdb applying MiXCR to the PCR reads. The sample shows 820,000 or so distinct CDR3 sequences, 53% of them seen only once. Sample: blood. The receptors stem from a girl aged 10 to 17 with multiple sclerosis.

The chain carries TRBV29-1 and TRBJ2-3; possible D gene TRBD1, 6 bases. The germline V and J ends were trimmed by 4 bases and 2 bases, with 13 bases remaining between them. CDR3 size: 14 residues. Germline assignment: CDR1 SQVTM and CDR2 ANQGSEA. The CDR3 loop is CSVGRAGVTDTQYF. CDR3 bases: TGCAGCGTTGGACGGGCAGGGGTCACAGATACGCAGTATTTT.

The rearrangement links TRBV20-1 to TRBJ2-1; TRBD2 matches at 11 bases. From germline, CDR1 is DFQATT and CDR2 SNEGSKA (reference sequence). V lost 3 bases to trimming and J lost 6 bases; unmatched junction nucleotides: 7. This CDR3 is built from 15 residues. The CDR3 sequence: CSARPLAGGFNEQFF. Written as DNA, the CDR3 is TGCAGTGCTAGGCCATTAGCGGGGGGGTTCAATGAGCAGTTCTTC.

V and J are TRBV13 and TRBJ2-1; 11 positions agree with TRBD2. Germline loops: CDR1 PRHDT, CDR2 FYEKMQ (reference sequence). CDR3 length: 14 amino acids. J gave up 7 bases and V 5 bases, and 4 bases lay outside the gene matches. CDR3: CASSLTSGKNEQFF. For the CDR3, the DNA is TGTGCCAGCAGCCTGACTAGCGGGAAAAATGAGCAGTTCTTC. Variable domain in full (rest from reference TRBV13 and TRBJ2-1): AAGVIQSPRHLIKEKRETATLKCYPIPRHDTVYWYQQGPGQDPQFLISFYEKMQSDKGSIPDRFSAQQFSDYHSELNMSSLELGDSALYFCASSLTSGKNEQFFGPGTRLTVL.

The V and J genes are TRBV2 and TRBJ2-4; D is uncertain. The J call may not be correct, given that the DNA end is closer to TRBJ2-7. Germline V gene data show CDR1 as SNHLY and CDR2 as FYNNEI. The CDR3 length is 14 residues. The CDR3 DNA follows: TGTGCCAGCAGTGTTAGATTTATGGGCTACGAGCAGTACTTC. Translated, it gives CASSVRFMGYEQYF.

There are a few counts of this clonotype. This chain links TRBV12-3 or TRBV12-4 with TRBJ2-7; tentatively, D is TRBD2 (6 bases). CDR3 size: 14 residues. V was trimmed by 7 bases and J by 0 bases, leaving 13 bases between them. The CDR3 sequence: CASTRSGSSYEQYF. For the CDR3, the DNA is TGTGCCAGCACCCGTAGCGGAAGCTCCTACGAGCAGTACTTC.

This clonotype showed up just once. The chain employs TRBV4-1 and TRBJ2-5; 10 bases align to TRBD1. The J call may be incorrect, as the DNA end agrees better with TRBJ2-7. CDR3 length: 18 amino acids. Germline CDR1 reads MGHRA; CDR2 reads YSYEKL. The CDR3 DNA reads as TGCGCCAGCAGCCAACTACTGCCCGGGACAGGGGCAACCTACGAGCAGTACTTC. It translates to CASSQLLPGTGATYEQYF.

The rearrangement joins TRBV20-1 to TRBJ2-5; TRBD2 is a possible D gene (5 bases). The DNA end lines up better with TRBJ2-7; the J call may be wrong. Germline CDR1 and CDR2: DFQATT and SNEGSKA (reference sequence). The CDR3 is 15 residues long. The CDR3 DNA reads as TGCAGTGCTAGAGATCCGCGGGCCCCATCCTACGAGCAGTACTTC. This sequence encodes CSARDPRAPSYEQYF.

The count of this clonotype is one. This rearrangement joins TRBV10-3 to TRBJ2-5; the match to TRBD2 covers 8 bases. With the DNA end fitting TRBJ2-7 better, the J assignment may be wrong. The CDR3 length is 16 residues. Germline V CDR1 and CDR2: ENHRY, SYGVKD. The CDR3, as DNA: TGTGCCATCAGTGGGGAGGTGTCGGGGGGGGCCTACGAGCAGTACTTC. Residues: CAISGEVSGGAYEQYF.